These T cell receptor beta chains were read from a single sample in a study of cytomegalovirus exposure and HLA in healthy donors. Here immunoSEQ multiplex PCR was the method, and the copy in TCRdb shows in-frame clones only, minus some. The sample lists 160,000 or so clones, approximately 80% occurring once. What was sequenced was PBMCs. These receptors were taken from a woman aged 50 to 60 in good health and CMV-seropositive. Each CDR3 is given with its conserved first and last residue. Fields, in order: D gene, J gene, clone size, V gene, CDR3 protein, CDR3 DNA. A D gene is named only where the DNA matches it firmly. The size of a clone is reported for some rows only, either as once, few or many, or as a class for expanded clones.

>-|TRBJ2-3|-|TRBV21-1
CASSRPCTHRRGTQYF
TGTGCCAGCAGCCGTCCTTGTACTCACAGAAGGGGGACGCAGTATTTT
>TRBD1|TRBJ2-1|-|TRBV5-8
CASSLEGQGYNEQFF
TGTGCCAGCAGCTTGGAAGGACAGGGGTACAATGAGCAGTTCTTC
>-|TRBJ1-1|-|TRBV5-1
CASSPGQLYTEAFF
TGCGCCAGCAGCCCTGGACAGTTGTACACTGAAGCTTTCTTT
>-|TRBJ1-6|-|TRBV5-6
CASSLALGQGSPLHF
TGTGCCAGCAGCTTGGCCCTGGGGCAGGGTTCACCCCTCCACTTT
>-|TRBJ2-2|-|TRBV7-6
CASSGLRTNTGELFF
TGTGCCAGCAGTGGACTTAGAACGAACACCGGGGAGCTGTTTTTT
>-|TRBJ2-3|-|TRBV4-1
CASIGETSTDTQYF
TGCGCCAGCATCGGAGAGACTAGCACAGATACGCAGTATTTT
>-|TRBJ1-1|-|TRBV15
CAISREKTGLAFF
TGTGCCATCAGCAGAGAAAAGACAGGTTTAGCTTTCTTT
>TRBD2|TRBJ2-2|-|TRBV27
CASSLSSGGIGELFF
TGTGCCAGCAGTTTATCTAGCGGGGGAATCGGGGAGCTGTTTTTT
>TRBD1|TRBJ2-7|-|TRBV5-4
CASSSSGTGSQEQYF
TGTGCCAGCAGCTCCTCCGGGACAGGGTCCCAGGAGCAGTACTTC
>-|TRBJ2-7|-|TRBV6-6
CASSYSGGEYEQYF
TGTGCCAGCAGTTACTCAGGGGGAGAGTACGAGCAGTACTTC
>-|TRBJ2-3|once|TRBV19
CASTPGQYRTDTQYF
TGTGCCAGTACCCCTGGACAGTACCGAACAGATACGCAGTATTTT
>-|TRBJ2-7|-|TRBV13
CASSLWTGESFYEQYF
TGTGCCAGCAGCTTATGGACGGGGGAGTCCTTTTACGAGCAGTACTTC
>TRBD1|TRBJ2-1|once|TRBV15
CATSRAGQGQNEQFF
TGTGCCACCAGCAGAGCGGGACAGGGGCAAAATGAGCAGTTCTTC
>-|TRBJ1-2|-|TRBV2
CASKNSYYGYTF
TGTGCCAGCAAGAACAGCTACTATGGCTACACCTTC
>-|TRBJ2-1|-|TRBV6-6
CASSYQVEQFF
TGTGCCAGCAGTTACCAGGTTGAGCAGTTCTTC
>-|TRBJ2-3|-|TRBV10-1
CASSRGSPDTQYF
TGCGCCAGCAGCAGGGGATCTCCAGATACGCAGTATTTT
>-|TRBJ2-6|once|TRBV19
CASGDTSTGANVLTF
TGTGCCAGTGGGGACACCAGCACTGGGGCCAACGTCCTGACTTTC
>-|TRBJ2-2|-|TRBV7-9
CASSSTVLVSGELFF
TGTGCCAGCAGCTCGACAGTCTTGGTCTCCGGGGAGCTGTTTTTT
>-|TRBJ2-7|once|TRBV30
CAWRLTGEASYEQYF
TGTGCCTGGAGGTTGACAGGTGAGGCCTCCTACGAGCAGTACTTC
>-|TRBJ1-1|-|TRBV6-1
CASSETLRATEAFF
TGTGCCAGCAGTGAAACCCTCAGGGCCACTGAAGCTTTCTTT
>-|TRBJ2-2|-|TRBV29-1
CSVEDGHTANTGELFF
TGCAGCGTTGAAGATGGACATACCGCGAACACCGGGGAGCTGTTTTTT
>-|TRBJ2-5|few|TRBV7-3
CASSSSGDRAETQYF
TGTGCCAGCAGCTCGTCAGGGGACCGTGCCGAGACCCAGTACTTC
>-|TRBJ1-5|-|TRBV19
CASFHGKGNQPQHF
TGTGCCTCTTTTCACGGGAAGGGCAATCAGCCCCAGCATTTT
>-|TRBJ2-3|-|TRBV9
CASSPSGLTDTQYF
TGTGCCAGCAGCCCGAGCGGGCTAACAGATACGCAGTATTTT
>TRBD1|TRBJ2-1|-|TRBV7-9
CASSSGQGRGSYNEQFF
TGTGCCAGCAGCTCTGGACAGGGGCGAGGGTCCTACAATGAGCAGTTCTTC
>-|TRBJ2-7|-|TRBV15
CATSRAGGPYEQYF
TGTGCCACCAGCAGAGCCGGGGGACCCTACGAGCAGTACTTC
>TRBD1|TRBJ1-1|-|TRBV28
CASIRQGKAFF
TGTGCCAGCATCCGACAGGGGAAAGCTTTCTTT
>TRBD2|TRBJ2-3|-|TRBV4-3
CASSQAGTITDTQYF
TGCGCCAGCAGCCAAGCCGGGACTATCACAGATACGCAGTATTTT
>TRBD1|TRBJ1-1|few|TRBV18
CASSRVDRADTEAFF
TGTGCCAGCTCACGAGTGGACAGGGCGGACACTGAAGCTTTCTTT
>TRBD2|TRBJ2-1|-|TRBV7-8
CASSERGGTYNEQFF
TGTGCCAGCAGCGAGCGGGGGGGGACTTACAATGAGCAGTTCTTC
>-|TRBJ2-1|-|TRBV7-9
CASSLEGVSYNEQFF
TGTGCCAGCAGCTTAGAGGGGGTTTCCTACAATGAGCAGTTCTTC